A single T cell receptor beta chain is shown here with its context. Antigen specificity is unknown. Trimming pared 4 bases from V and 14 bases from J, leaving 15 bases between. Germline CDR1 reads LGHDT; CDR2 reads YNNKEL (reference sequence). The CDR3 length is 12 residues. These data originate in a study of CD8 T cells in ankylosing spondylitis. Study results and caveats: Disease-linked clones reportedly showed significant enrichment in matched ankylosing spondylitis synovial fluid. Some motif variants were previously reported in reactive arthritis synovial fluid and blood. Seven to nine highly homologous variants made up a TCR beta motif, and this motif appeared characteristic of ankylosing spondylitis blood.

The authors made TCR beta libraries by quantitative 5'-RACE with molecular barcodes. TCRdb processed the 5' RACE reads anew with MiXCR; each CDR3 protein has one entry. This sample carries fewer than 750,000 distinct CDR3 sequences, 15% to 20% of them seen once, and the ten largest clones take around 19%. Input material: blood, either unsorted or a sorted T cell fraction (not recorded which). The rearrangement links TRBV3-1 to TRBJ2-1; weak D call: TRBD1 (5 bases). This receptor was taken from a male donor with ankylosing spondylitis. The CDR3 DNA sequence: TGTGCCAGCAGCCTCTCACAGGTCTCAAAGTTCTTC. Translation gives CASSLSQVSKFF.